Listed below are T cell receptor beta chains from one sample, sequenced in a study of blood T cell repertoires in COVID-19. Libraries were prepared by immunoSEQ multiplex PCR; TCRdb keeps only in-frame clonotypes and omits some of them. Among some 140,000 clones listed, around 83% were seen once. The sample comprised PBMCs or T cells enriched from blood (not recorded which). The receptors originated from a man aged 45-65 years who had recovered from COVID-19. The CDR3 runs from the conserved cysteine through the conserved F or W. The D gene is left open where the match is weak. Expanded clones get a size class; other rows say once, few or many, or leave the size out.

D gene: .; V gene: TRBV7-8; J gene: TRBJ2-1; clone size: once; CDR3 DNA: TGTGCCAGCAGCTTTATCGGGGATCCGCCACATGAGCAGTTCTTC; CDR3 protein: CASSFIGDPPHEQFF
D gene: TRBD1; V gene: TRBV10-3; J gene: TRBJ2-1; clone size: .; CDR3 DNA: TGTGCCATCACCGGACAGGGGCGTGAGCAGTTCTTC; CDR3 protein: CAITGQGREQFF
D gene: .; V gene: TRBV5-1; J gene: TRBJ2-5; clone size: .; CDR3 DNA: TGCGCCAGCAGCTCCACCCCTATGAGAGGGTGGCAAGAGACCCAGTACTTC; CDR3 protein: CASSSTPMRGWQETQYF
D gene: TRBD2; V gene: TRBV19; J gene: TRBJ2-1; clone size: few; CDR3 DNA: TGTGCCAGTAGTATATTCCGAAAGCGGGGCTACGCTGAGCAGTTCTTC; CDR3 protein: CASSIFRKRGYAEQFF
D gene: .; V gene: TRBV2; J gene: TRBJ2-6; clone size: once; CDR3 DNA: TGTGCCAGCAGTGCTTACTCTGGGGCCAACGTCCTGACTTTC; CDR3 protein: CASSAYSGANVLTF
D gene: .; V gene: TRBV15; J gene: TRBJ1-1; clone size: .; CDR3 DNA: TGTGCCACCAGCAGCCAGGGTAGTGGCGCTGAAGCTTTCTTT; CDR3 protein: CATSSQGSGAEAFF
D gene: .; V gene: TRBV30; J gene: TRBJ1-2; clone size: .; CDR3 DNA: TGTGCCCACGCCCGGGGGGCTAGGGATGGCTACACCTTC; CDR3 protein: CAHARGARDGYTF
D gene: .; V gene: TRBV5-1; J gene: TRBJ2-5; clone size: few; CDR3 DNA: TGCGCCAGCAGCTTGGCTAGCGACCAAGAGACCCAGTACTTC; CDR3 protein: CASSLASDQETQYF
D gene: TRBD1; V gene: TRBV5-6; J gene: TRBJ2-1; clone size: .; CDR3 DNA: TGTGCCAGCAACCGGGACAGGGGTTCGTCCTACAATGAGCAGTTCTTC; CDR3 protein: CASNRDRGSSYNEQFF
D gene: TRBD1; V gene: TRBV7-9; J gene: TRBJ1-4; clone size: few; CDR3 DNA: TGTGCCAGCAGCTCCCCCGGGACAGCTAATGAAAAACTGTTTTTT; CDR3 protein: CASSSPGTANEKLFF
D gene: .; V gene: TRBV11-2; J gene: TRBJ2-7; clone size: .; CDR3 DNA: TGTGCCAGCAGCTTTCGATCGGGTTACGAGCAGTACTTC; CDR3 protein: CASSFRSGYEQYF
D gene: .; V gene: TRBV6-5; J gene: TRBJ1-4; clone size: .; CDR3 DNA: TGTGCCAGCAGTCGGTCCGGGGTTGATGAAAAACTGTTTTTT; CDR3 protein: CASSRSGVDEKLFF
D gene: TRBD1; V gene: TRBV25-1; J gene: TRBJ2-2; clone size: .; CDR3 DNA: TGTGCCAGCAGTTTCACAGGGGGGACCGGGGAGCTGTTTTTT; CDR3 protein: CASSFTGGTGELFF
D gene: .; V gene: TRBV7-9; J gene: TRBJ2-2; clone size: .; CDR3 DNA: TGTGCCAGCAGCTCCGGGTTAAACACCGGGGAGCTGTTTTTT; CDR3 protein: CASSSGLNTGELFF
D gene: .; V gene: TRBV10-3; J gene: TRBJ2-7; clone size: .; CDR3 DNA: TGTGCCATCCCTCCCGGGACACCCTACGAGCAGTACTTC; CDR3 protein: CAIPPGTPYEQYF
D gene: .; V gene: TRBV6-4; J gene: TRBJ2-2; clone size: few; CDR3 DNA: TGTGCCAGCAGGGAGGTGGCGAACACCGGGGAGCTGTTTTTT; CDR3 protein: CASREVANTGELFF
D gene: TRBD1; V gene: TRBV6-5; J gene: TRBJ1-1; clone size: .; CDR3 DNA: TGTGCCAGCAGTCCCCAAACAGGGGGTGAGGCTGAAGCTTTCTTT; CDR3 protein: CASSPQTGGEAEAFF
D gene: .; V gene: TRBV18; J gene: TRBJ1-1; clone size: once; CDR3 DNA: TGTGCCAGCTCACCACTCGAGGGTTTCACTGAAGCTTTCTTT; CDR3 protein: CASSPLEGFTEAFF
D gene: .; V gene: TRBV25-1; J gene: TRBJ1-6; clone size: once; CDR3 DNA: TGTGCCAGCAGTGAATACGAGGACAGCTATAATTCACCCCTCCACTTT; CDR3 protein: CASSEYEDSYNSPLHF
D gene: TRBD1; V gene: TRBV24-1; J gene: TRBJ2-3; clone size: .; CDR3 DNA: TGTGCCACCAGTGGACAGGGGGGATCGGATACGCAGTATTTT; CDR3 protein: CATSGQGGSDTQYF
D gene: TRBD1; V gene: TRBV6-6; J gene: TRBJ2-7; clone size: once; CDR3 DNA: TGTGCCAGCAGTGACTGGGACAGTCGGAGTCGCGAGCAGTACTTC; CDR3 protein: CASSDWDSRSREQYF
D gene: .; V gene: TRBV13; J gene: TRBJ1-4; clone size: .; CDR3 DNA: TGTGCCAGCAGCTTAGGAGGGAGAGCGGCAACTAATGAAAAACTGTTTTTT; CDR3 protein: CASSLGGRAATNEKLFF
D gene: .; V gene: TRBV20-1; J gene: TRBJ2-5; clone size: .; CDR3 DNA: TGCAGTGCTAGTAAAGTAGCCTGGAGTAGCCAGTACTTC; CDR3 protein: CSASKVAWSSQYF
D gene: .; V gene: TRBV6-5; J gene: TRBJ1-1; clone size: .; CDR3 DNA: TGTGCCAGCAGTTGGGCGGGGCACACTGAAGCTTTCTTT; CDR3 protein: CASSWAGHTEAFF
D gene: TRBD1; V gene: TRBV27; J gene: TRBJ2-3; clone size: .; CDR3 DNA: TGTGCCAGAGATTTTGACAGGGGGCTAGATACGCAGTATTTT; CDR3 protein: CARDFDRGLDTQYF
D gene: .; V gene: TRBV3-1/TRBV3-2; J gene: TRBJ1-2; clone size: .; CDR3 DNA: TGTGCCAGCAGGCAGGGATCCTATGGCTACACCTTC; CDR3 protein: CASRQGSYGYTF
D gene: .; V gene: TRBV18; J gene: TRBJ2-5; clone size: .; CDR3 DNA: TGTGCCAGCTCACCTGCCGTAGGGGTGCGGGAGACCCAGTACTTC; CDR3 protein: CASSPAVGVRETQYF
D gene: TRBD1; V gene: TRBV28; J gene: TRBJ1-5; clone size: few; CDR3 DNA: TGTGCCAGCAGTTTCCCTCGGACAGGGGCGAGGCAGCCCCAGCATTTT; CDR3 protein: CASSFPRTGARQPQHF
D gene: .; V gene: TRBV2; J gene: TRBJ1-3; clone size: .; CDR3 DNA: TGTGCCAGCCGGACTAGTCGCTCTGGAAACACCATATATTTT; CDR3 protein: CASRTSRSGNTIYF
D gene: TRBD2; V gene: TRBV9; J gene: TRBJ2-2; clone size: .; CDR3 DNA: TGTGCCAGCGGACTAGCGGATCCCGGGGAGCTGTTTTTT; CDR3 protein: CASGLADPGELFF
D gene: .; V gene: TRBV18; J gene: TRBJ2-3; clone size: .; CDR3 DNA: TGTGCCAGCTCACCACGTGGCAGGGCGACAGATACGCAGTATTTT; CDR3 protein: CASSPRGRATDTQYF
D gene: .; V gene: TRBV5-5; J gene: TRBJ1-1; clone size: .; CDR3 DNA: TGTGCCAGCAGCTTGGCCCAGACTTACACTGAAGCTTTCTTT; CDR3 protein: CASSLAQTYTEAFF
D gene: TRBD1; V gene: TRBV19; J gene: TRBJ2-7; clone size: .; CDR3 DNA: TGTGCCAGTAGTATTTCGGCTTCCGGGACAGTCTACGAGCAGTACTTC; CDR3 protein: CASSISASGTVYEQYF
D gene: .; V gene: TRBV18; J gene: TRBJ1-1; clone size: few; CDR3 DNA: TGTGCCAGCTCACCAACCTCCAGGACACGCGGCACTGAAGCTTTCTTT; CDR3 protein: CASSPTSRTRGTEAFF
D gene: .; V gene: TRBV4-3; J gene: TRBJ2-7; clone size: .; CDR3 DNA: TGCGCCAGCAGCCCGCAACTAGTTCGTAGCGAGCAGTACTTC; CDR3 protein: CASSPQLVRSEQYF
D gene: TRBD1; V gene: TRBV4-3; J gene: TRBJ2-3; clone size: .; CDR3 DNA: TGCGCCAGCAGCCGACAGATCGACAGGGGGCGTGAGGATACGCAGTATTTT; CDR3 protein: CASSRQIDRGREDTQYF
D gene: TRBD1; V gene: TRBV5-4; J gene: TRBJ1-2; clone size: once; CDR3 DNA: TGTGCCAGCAGCATCGCCGGGACAGGGCCTGGCTACACCTTC; CDR3 protein: CASSIAGTGPGYTF
D gene: TRBD1; V gene: TRBV23-1; J gene: TRBJ1-5; clone size: once; CDR3 DNA: TGCGCCAGCGGAACTATCGACAGGGGGAATCAGCCCCAGCATTTT; CDR3 protein: CASGTIDRGNQPQHF
D gene: TRBD1; V gene: TRBV9; J gene: TRBJ2-1; clone size: .; CDR3 DNA: TGTGCCAGCAGCGTAGGCGCCGGGACAGGGGCACTCAATGAGCAGTTCTTC; CDR3 protein: CASSVGAGTGALNEQFF
D gene: TRBD1; V gene: TRBV6-2/TRBV6-3; J gene: TRBJ1-5; clone size: .; CDR3 DNA: TGTGCCAGCAGCAACCGGGACAGGGGGCGGTATAGCAATCAGCCCCAGCATTTT; CDR3 protein: CASSNRDRGRYSNQPQHF